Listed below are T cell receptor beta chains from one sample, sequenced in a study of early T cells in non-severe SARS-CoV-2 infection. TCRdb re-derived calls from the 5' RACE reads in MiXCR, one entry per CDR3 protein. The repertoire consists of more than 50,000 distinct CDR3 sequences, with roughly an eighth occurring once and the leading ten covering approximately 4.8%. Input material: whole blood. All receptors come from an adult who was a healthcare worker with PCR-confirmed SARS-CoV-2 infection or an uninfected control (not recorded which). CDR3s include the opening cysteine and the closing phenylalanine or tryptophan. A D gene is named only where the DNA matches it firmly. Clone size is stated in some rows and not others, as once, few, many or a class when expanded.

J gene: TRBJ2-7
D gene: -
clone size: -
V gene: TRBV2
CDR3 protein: CASCGEPYEQYF
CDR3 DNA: TGTGCCAGCTGCGGGGAGCCCTACGAGCAGTACTTC

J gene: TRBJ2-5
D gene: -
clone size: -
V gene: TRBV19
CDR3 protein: CASSPRQEEETQYF
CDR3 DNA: TGTGCCAGTAGTCCCAGGCAAGAGGAGGAGACCCAGTACTTC

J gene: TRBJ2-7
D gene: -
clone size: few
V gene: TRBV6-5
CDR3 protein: CASSNPDSYEQYF
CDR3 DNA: TGTGCCAGCAGTAATCCGGACAGCTACGAGCAGTACTTC

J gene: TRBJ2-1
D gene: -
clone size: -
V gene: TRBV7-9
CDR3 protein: CASSFSVNDEQFF
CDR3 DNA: TGTGCCAGCAGCTTTTCGGTAAACGATGAGCAGTTCTTC

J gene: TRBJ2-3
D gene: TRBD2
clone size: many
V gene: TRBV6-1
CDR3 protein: CASLLAGADTQYF
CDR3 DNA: TGTGCCAGCCTCCTAGCGGGAGCAGATACGCAGTATTTT

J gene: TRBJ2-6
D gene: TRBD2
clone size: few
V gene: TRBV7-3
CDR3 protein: CASSLVGTSGSGANVLTF
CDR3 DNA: TGTGCCAGCAGCTTAGTCGGGACTAGCGGCTCTGGGGCCAACGTCCTGACTTTC

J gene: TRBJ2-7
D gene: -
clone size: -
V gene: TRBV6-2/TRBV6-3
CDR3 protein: CASSYDAVYEQYF
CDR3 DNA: TGTGCCAGCAGTTATGACGCAGTCTACGAGCAGTACTTC

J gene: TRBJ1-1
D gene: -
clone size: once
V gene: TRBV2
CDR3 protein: CASSARGGTEAFF
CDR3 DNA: TGTGCCAGCAGTGCCCGGGGGGGCACTGAAGCTTTCTTT

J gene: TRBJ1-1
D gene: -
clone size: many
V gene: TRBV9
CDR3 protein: CASSTGLMDTEAFF
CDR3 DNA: TGTGCCAGCAGTACAGGGCTCATGGACACTGAAGCTTTCTTT

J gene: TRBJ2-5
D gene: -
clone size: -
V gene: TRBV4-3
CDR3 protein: CASSLGLEVETQYF
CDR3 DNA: TGCGCCAGCAGCCTCGGGCTGGAAGTAGAGACCCAGTACTTC

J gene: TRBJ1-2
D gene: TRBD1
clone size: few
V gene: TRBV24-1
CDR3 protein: CATSDPQGAHGYTF
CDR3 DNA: TGTGCCACCAGTGATCCCCAGGGGGCTCATGGCTACACCTTC

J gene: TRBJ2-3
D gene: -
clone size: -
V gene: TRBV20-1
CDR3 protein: CSASVLRGGPDTQYF
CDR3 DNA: TGCAGTGCTAGCGTTCTTAGAGGGGGGCCGGATACGCAGTATTTT

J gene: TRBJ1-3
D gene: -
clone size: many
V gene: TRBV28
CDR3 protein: CASFRGALSGNTIYF
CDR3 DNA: TGTGCCAGCTTCCGAGGGGCCCTATCTGGAAACACCATATATTTT

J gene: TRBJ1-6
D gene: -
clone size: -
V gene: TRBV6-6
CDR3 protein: CASRERSSYNSPLHF
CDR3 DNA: TGTGCCAGCAGAGAGCGTAGCTCCTATAATTCACCCCTCCACTTT

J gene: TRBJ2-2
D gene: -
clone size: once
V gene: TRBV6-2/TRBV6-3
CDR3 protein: CASSYPTGELFF
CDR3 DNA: TGTGCCAGCAGTTACCCTACCGGGGAGCTGTTTTTT

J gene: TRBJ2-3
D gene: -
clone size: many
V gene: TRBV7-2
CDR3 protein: CASSSLAALDTQYF
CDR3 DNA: TGTGCCAGCAGCTCCTTAGCAGCGTTAGATACGCAGTATTTT

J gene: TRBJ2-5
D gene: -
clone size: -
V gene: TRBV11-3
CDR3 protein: CASSSRTALTQYF
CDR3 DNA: TGTGCCAGCAGCTCCCGGACGGCGTTGACCCAGTACTTC

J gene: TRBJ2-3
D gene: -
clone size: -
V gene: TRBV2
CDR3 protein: CASSAQGGITTDTQYF
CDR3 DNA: TGTGCCAGCAGTGCCCAGGGGGGGATAACCACAGATACGCAGTATTTT

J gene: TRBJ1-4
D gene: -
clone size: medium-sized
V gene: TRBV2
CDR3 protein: CASTPYATNEKLFF
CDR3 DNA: TGTGCCAGCACTCCTTATGCAACTAATGAAAAACTGTTTTTT

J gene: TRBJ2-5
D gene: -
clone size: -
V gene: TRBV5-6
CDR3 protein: CASSLDSDRQETQYF
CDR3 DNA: TGTGCCAGCAGCTTGGATTCGGACAGACAAGAGACCCAGTACTTC

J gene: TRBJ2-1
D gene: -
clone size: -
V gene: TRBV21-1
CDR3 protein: CASSTETSPEGVF
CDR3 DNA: TGTGCCAGCAGCACCGAGACCAGCCCGGAGGGTGTCTTC

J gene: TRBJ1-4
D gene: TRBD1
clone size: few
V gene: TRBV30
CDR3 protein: CAWGTAQGAYEKLFF
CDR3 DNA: TGTGCCTGGGGCACAGCGCAGGGGGCGTATGAAAAACTGTTTTTT

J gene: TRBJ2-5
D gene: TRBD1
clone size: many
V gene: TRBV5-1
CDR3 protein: CASSPGQGEETQYF
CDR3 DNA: TGCGCCAGCAGCCCAGGACAGGGGGAAGAGACCCAGTACTTC

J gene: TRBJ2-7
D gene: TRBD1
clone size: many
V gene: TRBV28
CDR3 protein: CASRGQGSHEQYF
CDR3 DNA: TGTGCCAGCAGGGGACAGGGTTCCCACGAGCAGTACTTC

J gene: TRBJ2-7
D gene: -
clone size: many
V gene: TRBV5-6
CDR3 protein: CASSRTGSSYEQYF
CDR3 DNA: TGTGCCAGCAGCCGGACGGGAAGCTCCTACGAGCAGTACTTC

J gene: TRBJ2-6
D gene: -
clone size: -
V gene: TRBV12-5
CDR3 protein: CASGLVGQISGANVLTF
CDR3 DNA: TGTGCTAGTGGTTTGGTAGGTCAGATCTCTGGGGCCAACGTCCTGACTTTC

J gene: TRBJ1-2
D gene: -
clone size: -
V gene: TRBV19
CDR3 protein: CASSPPARYGYTF
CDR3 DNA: TGTGCCAGTAGTCCGCCGGCCCGCTATGGCTACACCTTC

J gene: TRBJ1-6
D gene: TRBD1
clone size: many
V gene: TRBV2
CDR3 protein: CASNSGTGSNSPLHF
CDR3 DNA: TGTGCCAGCAACTCCGGGACAGGCTCCAATTCACCCCTCCACTTT

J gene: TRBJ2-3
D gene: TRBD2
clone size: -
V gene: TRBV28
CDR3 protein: CATAVGGVTDTQYF
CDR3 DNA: TGTGCCACCGCCGTCGGGGGGGTCACAGATACGCAGTATTTT

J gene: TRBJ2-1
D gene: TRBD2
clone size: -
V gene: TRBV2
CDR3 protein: CASSKTSGAFEQFF
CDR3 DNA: TGTGCCAGCAGTAAGACTAGCGGGGCTTTTGAGCAGTTCTTC

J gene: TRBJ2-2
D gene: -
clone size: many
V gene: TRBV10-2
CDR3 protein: CASSDLSTSWGGELFF
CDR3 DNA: TGCGCCAGCAGTGATCTCTCTACTAGCTGGGGCGGGGAGCTGTTTTTT

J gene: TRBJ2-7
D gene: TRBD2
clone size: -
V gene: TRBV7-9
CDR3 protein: CASGTGGTYEQYF
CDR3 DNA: TGTGCCAGCGGAACCGGGGGGACCTACGAGCAGTACTTC

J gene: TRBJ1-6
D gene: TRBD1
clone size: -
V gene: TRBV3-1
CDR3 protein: CASTTGGPYNSPLHF
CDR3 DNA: TGTGCCAGCACGACAGGGGGTCCGTATAATTCACCCCTCCACTTT

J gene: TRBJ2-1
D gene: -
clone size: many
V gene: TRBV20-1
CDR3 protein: CSETSLSYNEQFF
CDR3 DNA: TGCAGTGAGACCAGCTTAAGCTACAATGAGCAGTTCTTC

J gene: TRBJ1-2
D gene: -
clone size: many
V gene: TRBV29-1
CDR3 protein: CSVMGRNYGYTF
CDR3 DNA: TGCAGCGTTATGGGGCGGAACTATGGCTACACCTTC

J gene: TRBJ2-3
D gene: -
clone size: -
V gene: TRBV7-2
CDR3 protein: CASSSRTVTDTQYF
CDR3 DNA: TGTGCCAGCAGCTCAAGGACAGTCACAGATACGCAGTATTTT

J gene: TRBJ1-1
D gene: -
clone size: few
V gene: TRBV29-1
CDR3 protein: CSVEGAFF
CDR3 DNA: TGCAGCGTTGAGGGGGCTTTCTTT

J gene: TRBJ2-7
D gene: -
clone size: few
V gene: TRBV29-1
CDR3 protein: CSVEGPGLNEQYF
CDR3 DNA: TGCAGCGTTGAAGGTCCAGGATTAAACGAGCAGTACTTC

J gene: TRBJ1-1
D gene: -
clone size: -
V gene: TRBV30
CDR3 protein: CAWSMGAGEAFF
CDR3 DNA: TGTGCCTGGAGTATGGGGGCTGGTGAAGCTTTCTTT

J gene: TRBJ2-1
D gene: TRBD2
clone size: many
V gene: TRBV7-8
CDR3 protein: CASSLSGRALNEQFF
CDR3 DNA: TGTGCCAGCAGCCTTAGCGGGAGGGCATTGAATGAGCAGTTCTTC

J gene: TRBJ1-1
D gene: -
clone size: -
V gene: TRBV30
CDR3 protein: CAWSGEMNTEAFF
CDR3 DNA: TGTGCCTGGAGTGGGGAGATGAACACTGAAGCTTTCTTT